This TCR beta chain was retrieved from a study of identical twins. Study observations and caveats: Fewer insertions were carried by abundant cord blood beta clonotypes, but none was seen in memory repertoires. Findings came from cross-sectional statistics, without long-term follow-up of donors.

Worth noting for this clonotype: Its antigen is as yet unknown. A junction boundary mismatches the germline segment, possibly from a read error.

TCRdb fed the 5' RACE reads into MiXCR, producing one record per CDR3 protein. Of hundreds of thousands of distinct CDR3 sequences in the sample, around 12% were seen once. This CDR3 contains 14 residues. Germline V lookup: CDR1 LNHDA, CDR2 SQIVND (reference sequence). These sequences were also reported in another study, on yellow fever vaccine responses in identical twins.

Source material: CD8+ T cells sorted from blood. The chain links TRBV19 to TRBJ1-2, with TRBD1 matching 9 bases. The sequence was obtained from a young woman in good health. CDR3 coding DNA: TGCGCCAGTACCCCTGGACAGGGGCTCTATGGCTACACCTTC. This encodes CASTPGQGLYGYTF. The full variable domain, rest sourced from reference TRBV19 and TRBJ1-2, is DGGITQSPKYLFRKEGQNVTLSCEQNLNHDAMYWYRQDPGQGLRLIYYSQIVNDFQKGDIAEGYSVSREKKESFPLTVTSAQKNPTAFYLCASTPGQGLYGYTFGSGTRLTVV.